This paragraph covers one T cell receptor (beta chain) sequence. This sample stems from a study of blood T cell repertoires in COVID-19. The wider study: The cDNA or gDNA used as material had been derived from T cells, B-cell-depleted T cells, or PBMCs.

Methods used by the authors: By means of reference gene primer amplification, nucleated cell counts were estimated. Using immunoSEQ multiplex PCR, the repertoire was profiled, and TCRdb retains in-frame clones only, with some absent. That table gives V, J and clone size, and the DNA gave D and trimming. Seen here are nearly 350,000 clones, about 90% observed once, and the top ten hold about 0.93%. The CDR3 totals 16 residues. The germline CDR1 and CDR2 sequences are SNHLY and FYNNEI. Unmatched junction bases numbered 12, after V lost 6 bases and J lost 4 bases. This sequence was found in a woman younger than 45 who had recovered from COVID-19. V is TRBV2 and J is TRBJ2-7, with 10 bases that match TRBD2. Specimen: PBMCs or T cells enriched from blood (not recorded which). This chain's CDR3 is CASSRTSGTSEYEQYF. The CDR3 DNA reads TGTGCCAGCAGCCGCACCTCCGGGACTAGCGAGTACGAGCAGTACTTC.